This TCR beta chain was captured in a study of blood T cell repertoires in COVID-19. Trimming removed 1 base from V and 2 bases from J, with 15 bases in between. The CDR3 has 16 residues. From germline, CDR1 is SEHNR and CDR2 FQNEAQ (reference sequence). Methods used by the authors: Amplification of reference gene primers provided the estimated nucleated cell counts. The assay was immunoSEQ multiplex PCR, and TCRdb's table has in-frame clones only and misses some. The V and J calls and clone size are taken from that table; D and trimming were inferred from the DNA. Found here are 250,000 to 350,000 clones, around 90% of them singletons; the top ten hold less than 3.5%.

The source material was peripheral blood. The rearrangement uses TRBV7-9 and TRBJ2-7; D is possibly TRBD1 (6 bases). The receptor was isolated from a woman aged 25 to 39 with COVID-19, enrolled during active disease. The CDR3 bases are TGTGCCAGCAGCTTAGGGACTGCGGACAGCCCCTACGAGCAGTACTTC. Amino acids: CASSLGTADSPYEQYF. Full variable domain (outside the CDR3, taken from reference TRBV7-9 and TRBJ2-7): DTGVSQNPRHKITKRGQNVTFRCDPISEHNRLYWYRQTLGQGPEFLTYFQNEAQLEKSRLLSDRFSAERPKGSFSTLEIQRTEQGDSAMYLCASSLGTADSPYEQYFGPGTRLTVT.